The 19 T cell receptor beta chains listed next were all sequenced from one sample in a study of beta chain features in type 1 diabetes. All of the isolated RNA was reverse transcribed, so expressed TCRB transcripts were sequenced. Only in-frame clones appear in the TCRdb table, and some are missing; sequencing was by immunoSEQ multiplex PCR. Here the sample spans 810,000 or so clones, 17% being singletons. The sequencing input was naive CD4+ T cells from blood. These TCRs come from a woman younger than 35 in good health.

The chain is built from TRBV11-2 and TRBJ2-2; 11 bases line up with TRBD2. The CDR3 contains 18 residues. V shed 4 bases, J shed 0 bases, and the junction held 7 bases outside the gene matches. Germline V CDR1 and CDR2: SGHAT, FQNNGV. The CDR3: CASSSRPGLAANTGELFF. DNA for the CDR3: TGTGCCAGCAGCTCCCGACCGGGACTAGCGGCGAACACCGGGGAGCTGTTTTTT.

The V and J genes are TRBV11-2 and TRBJ2-7; D remains ambiguous. Germline V gene data show CDR1 as SGHAT and CDR2 as FQNNGV. CDR3 length: 15 residues. Trimming took 5 bases from V and 1 from J, leaving 15 bases between them. CDR3 bases: TGTGCCAGCAGCCGGAAAGGATTCCGTTCCTACGAGCAGTACTTC. Translated: CASSRKGFRSYEQYF.

This clone has just a few counts. This chain links TRBV11-2 with TRBJ2-7; 10 nucleotides agree with TRBD1. This CDR3 comprises 12 residues. The germline CDR1 and CDR2 sequences are SGHAT and FQNNGV. The V and J ends lost 6 bases and 7 bases, in that order; junction bases with no gene match: 3. CDR3 nucleotides: TGTGCCAGCAGTGGGACAGGGGTTGAGCAGTACTTC. It encodes CASSGTGVEQYF.

The chain employs TRBV28 and TRBJ2-3; tentatively, D is TRBD1 (6 bases). The CDR3 has 16 residues. V was pared by 3 bases and J by 3 bases, with 16 bases between. Per the germline V gene, CDR1 is MDHEN and CDR2 is SYDVKM. The CDR3 sequence: CASSFPQGPGTDTQYF. The CDR3 region has the DNA TGTGCCAGCAGTTTCCCACAGGGCCCAGGGACAGATACGCAGTATTTT. Drawing the rest from reference TRBV28 and TRBJ2-3, the complete variable domain is DVKVTQSSRYLVKRTGEKVFLECVQDMDHENMFWYRQDPGLGLRLIYFSYDVKMKEKGDIPEGYSVSREKKERFSLILESASTNQTSMYLCASSFPQGPGTDTQYFGPGTRLTVL.

This sequence joins TRBV4-3 and TRBJ2-1; D remains unclear. In germline, CDR1 is LGHNA, CDR2 YSLEER. The CDR3 covers 16 residues. V lost 3 bases and J lost 2, with 14 bases in between. CDR3 coding DNA: TGCGCCAGCAGCCACGGTGAAGGGCGGACCTACAATGAGCAGTTCTTC. Translation gives CASSHGEGRTYNEQFF.

The chain is built from TRBV6-5 and TRBJ1-3, with no clear D. The CDR3 is 13 amino acids. V was shortened by 6 bases and J by 2 bases, with 8 bases between the two germline ends. Germline V lookup: CDR1 MNHEY, CDR2 SVGAGI. Here the CDR3 DNA reads TGTGCCAGCAGGTTACGGGCTGGAAACACCATATATTTT. Translating it yields CASRLRAGNTIYF.

The rearrangement uses TRBV5-4 and TRBJ2-2, with D possibly TRBD1 on 6 matching bases. Germline values: CDR1 SGHNT, CDR2 YYREEE (reference sequence). Trimming pared 3 bases from V and 0 bases from J, leaving 9 bases between. This CDR3 spans 15 amino acids. The CDR3 spells CASSSGQTNTGELFF. CDR3 DNA sequence: TGTGCCAGCAGCTCCGGACAGACGAACACCGGGGAGCTGTTTTTT.

The table lists this clone with a few counts. The gene calls are TRBV28 and TRBJ2-4; D gene uncertain. With 6 bases removed from V and 14 bases from J, the gap between germline ends came to 14 bases. This CDR3 is built from 11 residues. Germline CDR1 MDHEN, CDR2 SYDVKM. CDR3 coding DNA: TGTGCCAGCAGCCGACTGGGAAAAAAGTACTTC. Translation gives CASSRLGKKYF.

This clone was counted a few times. The chain couples TRBV5-1 to TRBJ1-1; no definite D call. V dropped 2 bases and J dropped 1 base, with 6 bases sitting between them. The CDR3 has 13 residues. Germline CDR1 SGHRS, CDR2 YFSETQ. CDR3 in DNA: TGCGCCAGCAGCTTATGGGGGAACACTGAAGCTTTCTTT. Translating gives CASSLWGNTEAFF.

This chain joins TRBV28 and TRBJ2-3; TRBD2 aligns across 9 bases. CDR3 length: 16 amino acids. Germline V gives CDR1 MDHEN, CDR2 SYDVKM. The V and J ends lost 2 bases and 4 bases, in that order; junction bases with no gene match: 7. CDR3 region: CASSLAGGPHADTQYF. Here the CDR3 DNA reads TGTGCCAGCAGTTTAGCGGGAGGGCCGCACGCAGATACGCAGTATTTT.

The chain combines TRBV19 with TRBJ2-1, with D unclear. The ends were cut back, 4 bases at V and 4 bases at J, with 8 bases in the middle. Germline V gives CDR1 LNHDA, CDR2 SQIVND (reference sequence). The CDR3 is 13 amino acids. The CDR3 nucleotides are TGTGCCAGTAGTAGAGGAGTGTACAATGAGCAGTTCTTC. This codes for CASSRGVYNEQFF.

The chain uses TRBV6-5 and TRBJ2-4, with 7 bases fitting TRBD2. CDR3 length equals 16 residues. CDR1 is MNHEY and CDR2 is SVGAGI in the germline V gene. Germline trimming cut 4 bases from V and 0 bases from J; bases unmatched to any gene: 6. In nucleotides, the CDR3 is TGTGCCAGCAGTTCTTTTCTAGCGGTAGCCAAAAACATTCAGTACTTC. Translated: CASSSFLAVAKNIQYF.

This clone was seen a handful of times. V and J are TRBV4-1 and TRBJ2-3; 7 bases fit TRBD2. The CDR3 has 13 amino acids. The germline V gene encodes CDR1 MGHRA and CDR2 YSYEKL. Trimming cost V 0 bases and J 9 bases; bases outside gene matches: 3. This CDR3 is CASSQEWGGTQYF. The CDR3, as DNA: TGCGCCAGCAGCCAAGAATGGGGGGGAACGCAGTATTTT.

As regards this clone: Other DNA variants within this sample encode the same CDR3. The J gene is TRBJ2-7, the V gene TRBV11-2; TRBD1 is a possible D gene (5 bases). CDR3 length: 14 residues. V was shortened by 1 base and J by 2 bases, with 9 bases between the two germline ends. Germline values: CDR1 SGHAT, CDR2 FQNNGV. CDR3 loop: CASSLGWGTYEQYF. The CDR3, as DNA: TGTGCCAGCAGCTTAGGATGGGGCACCTACGAGCAGTACTTC. Full variable domain (missing parts from reference TRBV11-2 and TRBJ2-7): EAGVAQSPRYKIIEKRQSVAFWCNPISGHATLYWYQQILGQGPKLLIQFQNNGVVDDSQLPKDRFSAERLKGVDSTLKIQPAKLEDSAVYLCASSLGWGTYEQYFGPGTRLTVT.

The J gene is TRBJ2-7, the V gene TRBV27; possible D gene TRBD1, 6 bases. Deletions cut 3 bases from V and 0 bases from J, with 9 bases between. The CDR3 has 14 amino acids. Looked up from germline, CDR1 is MNHEY and CDR2 is SMNVEV (reference sequence). CDR3: CASSLQGHSYEQYF. The CDR3, as DNA: TGTGCCAGCAGTTTGCAGGGGCACTCCTACGAGCAGTACTTC.

In its sample, this clone was seen once. This chain connects TRBV11-2 to TRBJ2-7; D remains ambiguous. The CDR3 runs 13 residues. V lost 0 bases, J lost 6 bases, and 9 bases lay in between. The germline CDR1 and CDR2 sequences are SGHAT and FQNNGV. The CDR3 coding sequence is TGTGCCAGCAGCTTAGATTTCGGTCGCGAGCAGTACTTC. Translation gives CASSLDFGREQYF.

The chain combines TRBV9 with TRBJ2-7; 9 bases map to TRBD2. V lost 0 bases, J lost 2 bases, and 3 bases stayed unmatched. The CDR3 consists of 15 residues. Germline V gene sequence: CDR1 SGDLS, CDR2 YYNGEE. The CDR3 DNA is TGTGCCAGCAGCGTAGTCTCTAGCGGGACCTACGAGCAGTACTTC. This encodes CASSVVSSGTYEQYF.

This rearrangement joins TRBV28 to TRBJ1-2, with TRBD1 matching over 7 bases. CDR3 size: 13 residues. Germline CDR1 and CDR2: MDHEN and SYDVKM. The junction had 4 bases not matched to a gene; V was cut back by 4 bases and J by 5 bases. The CDR3 here is CASSWTGAYGYTF. CDR3 nucleotide sequence: TGTGCCAGCAGTTGGACAGGCGCGTATGGCTACACCTTC.

The chain combines TRBV29-1 with TRBJ2-1, with 7 bases aligning to TRBD1. The CDR3 is made up of 14 amino acids. J gave up 8 bases and V 3 bases, and 10 bases lay outside the gene matches. Germline V gives CDR1 SQVTM, CDR2 ANQGSEA. CDR3 sequence reads: CSVERGQVLDEQFF. The CDR3 DNA follows: TGCAGCGTTGAGAGAGGACAGGTCCTGGATGAGCAGTTCTTC.